This is a list of T cell receptor beta chains from one sample in a study of response to subunit inactivated influenza vaccine. TCRdb re-called the RT-PCR reads with MiXCR, one entry per CDR3 protein. The sample has more than 500,000 distinct CDR3 sequences; 10% to 12% are singletons. These data also formed part of another study, on T cells expressing NK-cell markers.

Sequencing was performed on PBMCs from blood, taken on the day of vaccination. Receptor source: a man aged 50-59 years who received an inactivated influenza vaccine. CDR3s include the opening cysteine and the closing phenylalanine or tryptophan. The D gene is left open where the match is weak. Expanded clones get a size class; other rows say once, few or many, or leave the size out.

D gene	V gene	J gene	clone size	CDR3 DNA	CDR3 protein
TRBD1	TRBV19	TRBJ1-2	few	TGTGCCAGTAGTGTTCCGGGACAGGGGACCTATGGCTACACCTTC	CASSVPGQGTYGYTF
.	TRBV6-1	TRBJ2-2	few	TGTGCCAGCAGCCCTCCCGGGATCCCCGCGGAGTTGTTTTTT	CASSPPGIPAELFF
.	TRBV5-1	TRBJ1-6	.	TGCGCCAGCAGCTTGGGACAATTCAGGGGTTCACCCCTCCACTTT	CASSLGQFRGSPLHF
TRBD1	TRBV28	TRBJ2-2	.	TGTGCCAGCAAAACAGGGGGCTCGGTCGTCACCGGGGAGCTGTTTTTT	CASKTGGSVVTGELFF
TRBD1	TRBV12-3/TRBV12-4	TRBJ1-2	.	TGTGCCAGCAGTCACGGACAGGGACTGGGCGGCTACACCTTC	CASSHGQGLGGYTF
.	TRBV15	TRBJ2-7	few	TGTGCCACCAGCAGAGTTGGGGACGAGCCCTACGAGCAGTACTTC	CATSRVGDEPYEQYF
TRBD1	TRBV5-1	TRBJ2-1	.	TGCGCCAGCAGCTCCAACCGGGACAGGGGGCTGGGAGAGCAGTTCTTC	CASSSNRDRGLGEQFF
TRBD2	TRBV15	TRBJ2-3	few	TGTGCCACCAGCCTTGGGACTACACGCACAGATACGCAGTATTTT	CATSLGTTRTDTQYF
.	TRBV5-5	TRBJ2-5	.	TGTGCCAGCAGGACCTCCGGGGGCCGAGAGACCCAGTACTTC	CASRTSGGRETQYF
TRBD2	TRBV6-2/TRBV6-3	TRBJ2-2	few	TGTGCCAGCAGTCTCACTTGGGCGGGGGGGCATCGAACCGGGGAGCTGTTTTTT	CASSLTWAGGHRTGELFF